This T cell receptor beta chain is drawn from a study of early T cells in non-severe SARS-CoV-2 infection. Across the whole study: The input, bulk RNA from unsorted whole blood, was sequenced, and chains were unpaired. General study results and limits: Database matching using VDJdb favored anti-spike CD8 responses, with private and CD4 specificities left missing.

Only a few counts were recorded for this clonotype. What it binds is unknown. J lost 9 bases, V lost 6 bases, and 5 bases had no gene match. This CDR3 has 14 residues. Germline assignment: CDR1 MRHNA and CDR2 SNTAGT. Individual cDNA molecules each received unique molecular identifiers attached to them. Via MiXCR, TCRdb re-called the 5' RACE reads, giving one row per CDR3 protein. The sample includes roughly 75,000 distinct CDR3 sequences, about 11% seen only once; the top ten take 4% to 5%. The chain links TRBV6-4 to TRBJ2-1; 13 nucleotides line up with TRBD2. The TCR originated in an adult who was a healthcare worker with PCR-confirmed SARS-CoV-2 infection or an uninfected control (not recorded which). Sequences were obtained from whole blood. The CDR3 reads CASSGTSGVSEQFF. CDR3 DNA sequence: TGTGCCAGCAGCGGGACTAGCGGGGTGAGTGAGCAGTTCTTC.